These T cell receptor beta chains were read from a single sample in a study of T cell changes during pregnancy in multiple sclerosis. Sequenced by immunoSEQ multiplex PCR; TCRdb stores in-frame clones only, minus some. In the table there are approximately 80,000 clones, roughly nine tenths of which are singletons. This specimen was PBMCs, taken in the first trimester of pregnancy. The receptors here all came from a female donor in good health, serving as a control in a pregnancy study. Some clones in this sample may be carry-over from other donors' samples. Both conserved end residues are part of each CDR3. Fields, in order: CDR3 DNA, CDR3 protein, V gene, D gene, J gene, clone size. The D gene is left open where the match is weak. Some rows have no size entry. The others give once, few or many, or a class for an expanded clone.

TGTGCCAGCAGCTTTACTAGCGGGGGGACCTACAATGAGCAGTTCTTC,CASSFTSGGTYNEQFF,TRBV5-6,TRBD2,TRBJ2-1,-
TGTGCCAGCCAGCGGGACAACACCTACAATGAGCAGTTCTTC,CASQRDNTYNEQFF,TRBV28,-,TRBJ2-1,-
TGTGCCAGTAGTCCTGGACAGGGTCGAAATGAGCAGTTCTTC,CASSPGQGRNEQFF,TRBV19,TRBD1,TRBJ2-1,-
TGTGCCAGCAGTTTAGAGGTCCCCAGCAATCAGCCCCAGCATTTT,CASSLEVPSNQPQHF,TRBV28,-,TRBJ1-5,-
TGTGCCACTTCGGACAGGGAATCTCAGCCCCAGCATTTT,CATSDRESQPQHF,TRBV15,TRBD1,TRBJ1-5,-
TGCGCCAGCAGTCCCGACAGGGGTTGGAACTATGGCTACACCTTC,CASSPDRGWNYGYTF,TRBV23-1,TRBD1,TRBJ1-2,-
TGTGCCAGCAGCCGGGAAGGATGGAATCAGCCCCAGCATTTT,CASSREGWNQPQHF,TRBV27,-,TRBJ1-5,once
TGTGCCAGCTCACCACAGGCAGGGTCCGATGAGCAGTTCTTC,CASSPQAGSDEQFF,TRBV18,-,TRBJ2-1,-
TGTGCCAGCATCTCCGGGACACTCCATGAGCAGTTCTTC,CASISGTLHEQFF,TRBV28,-,TRBJ2-1,once
TGTGCCACCAGCGCCGACAGGGGGCTGGATGGCTACACCTTC,CATSADRGLDGYTF,TRBV15,TRBD1,TRBJ1-2,-
TGCGCCAGCAGCCAAGATCGGGTCGGGAGTCAGCCCCAGCATTTT,CASSQDRVGSQPQHF,TRBV4-3,-,TRBJ1-5,-
TGTGCCAGCAGCTTGGCAGCGGGGGGACACTACAATGAGCAGTTCTTC,CASSLAAGGHYNEQFF,TRBV7-6,TRBD2,TRBJ2-1,-
TGTGCCAGCAGTGAACAGGCCGACGGTCAGCCCCAGCATTTT,CASSEQADGQPQHF,TRBV6-4,-,TRBJ1-5,-
TGTGCCAGCAGCTTGGGGGGAACAGGGTATAATTCACCCCTCCACTTT,CASSLGGTGYNSPLHF,TRBV5-6,-,TRBJ1-6,once
TGTGCCAGCAGCCCCTACTACAGCGGGATGTTGAACATTCAGTACTTC,CASSPYYSGMLNIQYF,TRBV7-2,TRBD2,TRBJ2-4,-
TGTGCCAGCAGTTTATCAAACCCCCGGGACGAGCAGTACTTC,CASSLSNPRDEQYF,TRBV27,-,TRBJ2-7,-
TGTGCCAGCAGCATCGGGGTGGGAACTAATACGTTCACAGATACGCAGTATTTT,CASSIGVGTNTFTDTQYF,TRBV5-4,-,TRBJ2-3,-
TGTGCCAGCATTGCCATCGACAGGGGCGAACCCTCGGCTTTCTTT,CASIAIDRGEPSAFF,TRBV28,TRBD1,TRBJ1-1,-
TGTGCCAGCAGCTTCCAAGGGGATTGGGGTACGCAGTATTTT,CASSFQGDWGTQYF,TRBV11-3,-,TRBJ2-3,-
TGTGCCAGCAGCTTGGGAGATATTCCTGAAGCTTTCTTT,CASSLGDIPEAFF,TRBV7-9,-,TRBJ1-1,-
TGTGCCAGCAGCTTAGGAGCCGGCCGGCTCGGGGATACGCAGTATTTT,CASSLGAGRLGDTQYF,TRBV11-2,-,TRBJ2-3,-
TGCGCCAGCAGCACTGGACAGGGGACCCCATATAATTCACCCCTCCACTTT,CASSTGQGTPYNSPLHF,TRBV5-1,TRBD1,TRBJ1-6,once
TGTGCCAGCGCAGGCCAGGGGCCGAGAGATACGCAGTATTTT,CASAGQGPRDTQYF,TRBV7-9,-,TRBJ2-3,-
TGTGCCAGTTCATCGCGGGGAATCACCGGGGAGCTGTTTTTT,CASSSRGITGELFF,TRBV6-1,-,TRBJ2-2,-
TGTGCCAGCAGTGAATTAGGGCATGGAGGACCTGGAAACACCATATATTTT,CASSELGHGGPGNTIYF,TRBV6-1,-,TRBJ1-3,once
TGTGCCAGCAGTAAGAGACTAGCGGATTCCTACGAGCAGTACTTC,CASSKRLADSYEQYF,TRBV28,TRBD2,TRBJ2-7,once
TGTGCCACGCGGGACAGGGCCCTCCAAGAGACCCAGTACTTC,CATRDRALQETQYF,TRBV19,TRBD1,TRBJ2-5,-